The rows below give T cell receptor beta chains drawn from one sample of a study of blood T cell repertoires in COVID-19. Libraries were prepared by immunoSEQ multiplex PCR; TCRdb keeps only in-frame clonotypes and omits some of them. The data hold approximately 330,000 clones, with 89% observed a single time. Input material: PBMCs or T cells enriched from blood (not recorded which). These receptors were taken from a woman between 25 and 40 years old who had recovered from COVID-19. CDR3s include the opening cysteine and the closing phenylalanine or tryptophan. D genes are given only for firm matches. Part of the rows lack a size; the others show once, few, many or a class for expanded clones.

NA	TRBV14	TRBJ2-2	once	CASRGPGEGELFF	TGTGCCAGCAGGGGACCGGGAGAGGGGGAGCTGTTTTTT
NA	TRBV6-5	TRBJ2-1	few	CASSSRTRYNEQFF	TGTGCCAGCAGTTCTCGAACACGATACAATGAGCAGTTCTTC
TRBD2	TRBV9	TRBJ2-3	NA	CASSARTSGTRPSTDTQYF	TGTGCCAGCAGCGCCCGGACTAGCGGGACGCGACCTAGCACAGATACGCAGTATTTT
NA	TRBV13	TRBJ1-2	many	CASSPTWGLYGYTF	TGTGCCAGCAGCCCCACGTGGGGCCTCTATGGCTACACCTTC
TRBD1	TRBV11-3	TRBJ2-5	NA	CASSPGQGYQETQYF	TGTGCCAGCAGCCCGGGACAGGGCTACCAAGAGACCCAGTACTTC
TRBD1	TRBV11-1	TRBJ2-1	NA	CASSLEGAVPYNEQFF	TGTGCCAGCAGCTTAGAGGGGGCTGTTCCTTACAATGAGCAGTTCTTC
NA	TRBV11-2	TRBJ1-1	NA	CASRRDPGGNTEAFF	TGTGCCAGCAGGCGCGACCCCGGGGGGAACACTGAAGCTTTCTTT
NA	TRBV18	TRBJ1-2	NA	CASSPPLDRQVGGYTF	TGTGCCAGCTCACCACCCCTCGATCGACAGGTCGGTGGCTACACCTTC
TRBD1	TRBV5-4	TRBJ1-2	NA	CASSSTGGRGYTF	TGTGCCAGCAGTTCAACAGGGGGGAGGGGCTACACCTTC
NA	TRBV21-1	TRBJ1-1	NA	CAIGVEAFF	TGTGCCATCGGGGTTGAAGCTTTCTTT
NA	TRBV25-1	TRBJ2-1	NA	CASSSGIRPLF	TGTGCCAGCAGTAGCGGAATTCGGCCCCTCTTC
TRBD1	TRBV10-3	TRBJ2-6	NA	CAISQGDGANVLTF	TGTGCCATCAGTCAGGGGGACGGGGCCAACGTCCTGACTTTC
TRBD1	TRBV5-1	TRBJ1-4	NA	CASSGQGTTNEKLFF	TGCGCCAGCTCCGGACAGGGCACAACTAATGAAAAACTGTTTTTT
TRBD2	TRBV25-1	TRBJ2-1	NA	CASSDLAGGYNEQFF	TGTGCCAGCAGTGACCTAGCGGGAGGGTACAATGAGCAGTTCTTC
TRBD1	TRBV11-2	TRBJ1-1	NA	CASSFLTGGNTEAFF	TGTGCCAGCAGCTTCCTGACAGGGGGGAACACTGAAGCTTTCTTT
NA	TRBV18	TRBJ1-1	NA	CASSPAGTEAFF	TGTGCCAGCTCACCGGCAGGCACTGAAGCTTTCTTT
NA	TRBV13	TRBJ1-3	once	CASSGASSGNTIYF	TGTGCCAGCTCTGGGGCGAGCTCTGGAAACACCATATATTTT
NA	TRBV21-1	TRBJ2-7	NA	CASSKLFTGVQRNTYEQYF	TGTGCCAGCAGCAAATTGTTCACCGGGGTCCAGCGCAATACCTACGAGCAGTACTTC
NA	TRBV5-6	TRBJ1-5	NA	CASSLFFRQVNQPQHF	TGTGCCAGCAGCTTGTTTTTTCGGCAGGTCAATCAGCCCCAGCATTTT
NA	TRBV6-5	TRBJ1-5	NA	CASSSDEGQPQHF	TGTGCCAGCAGTTCTGATGAGGGTCAGCCCCAGCATTTT
NA	TRBV15	TRBJ1-2	NA	CATSRARVPYGYTF	TGTGCCACCAGCAGAGCCAGGGTACCATACGGCTACACCTTC
NA	TRBV10-1	TRBJ1-5	NA	CASSEFRGSNQPQHF	TGCGCCAGCAGTGAGTTCAGGGGAAGCAATCAGCCCCAGCATTTT
TRBD2	TRBV27	TRBJ2-5	NA	CASSLTRLAVQETQYF	TGTGCCAGCAGTCTTACCCGACTAGCGGTACAAGAGACCCAGTACTTC
NA	TRBV5-1	TRBJ1-3	NA	CASSPGGSGNTIYF	TGCGCCAGCAGCCCGGGGGGCTCTGGAAACACCATATATTTT
NA	TRBV9	TRBJ1-1	NA	CASSLGAQEVGTEAFF	TGTGCCAGCAGCCTAGGGGCCCAGGAGGTCGGCACTGAAGCTTTCTTT
TRBD2	TRBV6-1	TRBJ2-7	NA	CASSETGTSIHEQYF	TGTGCCAGCAGTGAAACCGGGACTAGCATCCACGAGCAGTACTTC
TRBD2	TRBV5-1	TRBJ2-6	NA	CASSPLAGSSGANVLTF	TGCGCCAGCAGCCCTCTAGCGGGGAGCTCTGGGGCCAACGTCCTGACTTTC
NA	TRBV30	TRBJ2-7	NA	CAWTRDSYEQYF	TGTGCCTGGACTCGAGACTCCTACGAGCAGTACTTC
NA	TRBV3-1/TRBV3-2	TRBJ2-7	NA	CASSQARRGRGIHEQYF	TGTGCCAGCAGCCAAGCTCGTCGGGGCAGGGGAATCCACGAGCAGTACTTC
NA	TRBV18	TRBJ1-1	NA	CASSPRTPGGLTEAFF	TGTGCCAGCTCACCTCGGACACCGGGGGGCTTGACTGAAGCTTTCTTT
TRBD2	TRBV11-2	TRBJ2-7	NA	CASSLAGLAALNF	TGTGCCAGCAGCTTGGCCGGACTAGCGGCACTAAACTTC
TRBD1	TRBV19	TRBJ1-1	once	CASSPRTGLNTEAFF	TGTGCCAGTAGTCCCCGGACAGGATTGAACACTGAAGCTTTCTTT
TRBD1	TRBV10-2	TRBJ1-6	NA	CASRGQANSPLHF	TGCGCCAGCCGGGGACAGGCTAATTCACCCCTCCACTTT
TRBD2	TRBV3-1/TRBV3-2	TRBJ2-2	NA	CASSQDLSGGRELFF	TGTGCCAGCAGCCAAGATCTTAGCGGGGGGCGGGAGCTGTTTTTT
NA	TRBV11-3	TRBJ2-3	NA	CASSLEWRSDTQYF	TGTGCCAGCAGCTTAGAATGGAGGTCAGATACGCAGTATTTT
TRBD1	TRBV10-3	TRBJ2-7	NA	CAISDSGQGAGYEQYF	TGTGCCATCAGTGATAGCGGACAGGGGGCGGGGTACGAGCAGTACTTC
NA	TRBV5-5	TRBJ2-3	NA	CASSLEGVTDTQYF	TGTGCCAGCAGCTTGGAGGGGGTGACAGATACGCAGTATTTT
TRBD2	TRBV5-6	TRBJ2-1	NA	CASSDSGRNNEQFF	TGTGCCAGCAGTGATAGCGGGAGGAACAATGAGCAGTTCTTC
NA	TRBV5-5	TRBJ1-1	NA	CASSYRQTNTEAFF	TGTGCCAGCAGCTACCGACAGACGAACACTGAAGCTTTCTTT
NA	TRBV29-1	TRBJ2-7	NA	CSVDDVGGGEQYF	TGCAGCGTTGATGATGTGGGGGGAGGCGAGCAGTACTTC
NA	TRBV7-2	TRBJ2-1	NA	CASSPSNEQFF	TGTGCCAGCAGCCCCTCTAATGAGCAGTTCTTC
TRBD2	TRBV5-1	TRBJ2-3	NA	CASGFVSAGTSGPQYF	TGCGCCAGCGGATTCGTATCGGCCGGGACTAGCGGGCCGCAGTATTTT
NA	TRBV27	TRBJ2-1	NA	CASGPLWGAVSDNEQFF	TGTGCCAGCGGTCCACTTTGGGGAGCGGTTTCTGACAATGAGCAGTTCTTC